This TCR beta chain derives from a study of cytomegalovirus exposure and HLA in healthy donors. As to this clone: Antigen specificity is unknown.

Study conclusions and caveats: One later analysis, an examination of the 120 validation repertoires, found that first-cohort TCR clusters tended to co-occur in them. The majority of TCR sequences were rare, yet some public TCRs appeared in many donors. Testing in vitro showed three CMV-associated chains specific for CMV antigens.

Separate from the 666-subject first cohort was the approximately 120-subject validation cohort, to which the donors belonged. Only in-frame clones appear in the TCRdb table, and some are missing; sequencing was by immunoSEQ multiplex PCR. The sample gives over 90,000 clones, over 85% of which show up once; approximately 0.91% is in the top ten. The V gene end was trimmed by 2 bases and the J gene end by 6 bases; junction bases not matched to a gene: 13. CDR1 and CDR2 (germline): MNHEY, SMNVEV (reference sequence). The CDR3 has 17 amino acids. V gene TRBV27 combines with J gene TRBJ1-2, with TRBD1 matching 9 bases. Sequences were obtained from PBMCs. The sequence derives from a woman younger than 30 in good health and CMV-seronegative. CDR3 sequence: CASSLPQLVGTGHGYTF. CDR3 DNA: TGTGCCAGCAGTTTACCCCAGTTGGTGGGGACAGGGCATGGCTACACCTTC.